A single T cell receptor (beta chain) is shown here with its context. It lacks a known antigen. No qualities accompany the bases; no much larger clone lies one base away. In light of the paper, this sample's time point label describes: baseline before first vaccination. Samples from vaccinated people were obtained from the UK trials COV001 and COV002, which included a single-blind randomized controlled phase 2/3 trial of AZD1222 (ChAdOx1 nCoV-19) in healthy adults. For TCRbeta chain sequencing, PBMC samples were collected from trial participants at day 0 and at day 28 after the second dose. The entry originates in a study of T cell responses to AZD1222 COVID-19 vaccine (dated by TCRdb to about 2021). About the investigation overall: Because spike-specific TCR depth and breadth did not differ between the two schedules, AZD1222 recipients who got a second dose at roughly 4 weeks were pooled with those who got a second dose at roughly 12 weeks. A total of approximately 240 trial participants underwent TCR sequencing, of whom under 220 had received two doses of AZD1222 and around 25 had received two doses of the MenACWY control vaccine. Enrollment into the trials was organized by age into subgroups of 18-55, 56-69 and 70-plus years, and those subgroups contained around 150, 28 and 57 TCR-sequenced participants, respectively. Points the paper makes about the study in general: The vaccine-associated CD4 TCRs covered the entire spike protein, and the dominant responses fell in regions 160-218 and 743-854. Most participants were white British and females outnumbered males, and the authors suggested that clonal diversity may have been underestimated. Reportedly, almost half of the unique spike-specific TCRs recognized epitopes lying outside the regions that are mutated in the B.1.351 and B.1.1.7 variants. Only five to seven AZD1222 recipients were SARS-CoV-2 seropositive at baseline, limiting conclusions about previously exposed vaccinees. Because no day 14 peak-response samples were available, repertoires were characterized only after the peak T cell response. A significant rise in spike-specific TCR breadth and depth was observed after two AZD1222 doses relative to day 0 and relative to MenACWY recipients. In the small 56-69-year group, the increase in depth fell short of significance, most likely because of low power.

The CDR3 regions of human TCRbeta chains were analyzed by immunosequencing. The authors processed their data as follows. TCRs in the repertoires were compared against a reference library of SARS-CoV-2-specific TCRs that had been generated with the MIRA antigen-specificity platform. Breadth was defined as the fraction of unique TCRs that were SARS-CoV-2-associated. Depth was defined as the fraction of total T cells that were SARS-CoV-2-associated. Using the MIRA data, every spike-specific TCR was mapped to the spike region that the TCR reacted to and assigned to either a CD4 or a CD8 class. Log10-transformed breadth and depth values were compared by one-way ANOVA with Sidak's multiple comparisons tests. The table was pulled from immuneACCESS by TCRdb, which kept in-frame rearrangements only. Such tables lose some clones; where checked, under half of the loss comes from unresolved V genes, and the rest has no known cause. V and J calls and clone size are given by that table; D and trimming were obtained from the DNA. The sample contains nearly 35,000 clones, 86% of them found a single time. The ten largest account for approximately 7.3% of the sample.

The sequences come from peripheral blood, collected on day 0 of AZD1222 vaccination. The TCR comes from an adult in good health.

The nucleotide sequence reads as follows: TGCAGCGCCCGGGACACAGGGGCCACAGATACGCAGTATTTT. It translates to CSARDTGATDTQYF. The V gene is TRBV29-1 and the J gene is TRBJ2-3; 7 middle bases align to TRBD1. For CDR1 and CDR2, the germline V gene lists SQVTM and ANQGSEA. The germline V end is reduced by 7 bases and the J end by 2 bases; junction bases left unmatched: 9. The CDR3 goes from the cysteine to the phenylalanine over 14 residues. CDR3 DNA only is kept here, 42 bases in frame from base 1.